Listed here are 30 T cell receptor beta chains from one sample, sequenced in a study of blood T cell repertoires in COVID-19. TCRdb's copy holds only in-frame clones and misses some; the assay was immunoSEQ multiplex PCR. The table has approximately 150,000 clones, 88% seen once. The sequenced sample was peripheral blood. Receptor source: a man between 60 and 75 years old with active or convalescent COVID-19.

This rearrangement joins TRBV6-5 to TRBJ1-5, with 10 bases that match TRBD1. Germline V gene data show CDR1 as MNHEY and CDR2 as SVGAGI. The junction had 3 bases not matched to a gene; V was cut back by 6 bases and J by 1 base. The CDR3 length is 15 residues. CDR3 sequence: CASRRTGGSNQPQHF. The CDR3 DNA reads as TGTGCCAGCAGACGGACAGGGGGAAGCAATCAGCCCCAGCATTTT.

Written as DNA, the CDR3 is TGTGCCAGCAGCCAGGGACTAGGAAACACCGGGGAGCTGTTTTTT. Protein: CASSQGLGNTGELFF. V and J are TRBV7-3 and TRBJ2-2; 8 positions agree with TRBD2. This CDR3 is 15 amino acids long. CDR1 SGHTA and CDR2 FQGTGA come from the germline V gene. Germline trimming cut 5 bases from V and 2 bases from J; bases unmatched to any gene: 4.

CDR3 in DNA: TGTGCCAGCAGTTTAGGAGGGGCCTTTGGGGGCTACACCTTC. Translation: CASSLGGAFGGYTF. This chain uses TRBV28 with TRBJ1-2, with a tentative D call TRBD1 (5 bases). This CDR3 region has 14 residues. The V gene's germline CDR1 is MDHEN and CDR2 SYDVKM. V lost 2 bases and J 8 bases, leaving 15 bases between the germline ends.

J is TRBJ1-6 and V is TRBV5-1; 8 nucleotides agree with TRBD1. The CDR3 is 16 residues long. Germline loops: CDR1 SGHRS, CDR2 YFSETQ. This chain's CDR3 is CAEQPSTGQGISPLHF. The CDR3 bases are TGCGCGGAGCAGCCTTCGACCGGACAGGGTATTTCACCCCTCCACTTT.

The chain recombines TRBV7-9 with TRBJ1-5; D call uncertain. The CDR3 is made up of 15 amino acids. With 5 bases removed from V and 11 bases from J, the gap between germline ends came to 22 bases. CDR1 and CDR2 from the germline V gene are SEHNR and FQNEAQ (reference sequence). CDR3 in amino acids: CASSLDTGYVGTQHF. The CDR3 region has the DNA TGTGCCAGCAGCCTCGACACGGGTTATGTCGGGACCCAGCATTTT.

This sequence joins TRBV27 and TRBJ1-5; D is unresolved. Trimming shortened V by 3 bases and J by 4 bases, and 10 bases separated the two germline ends. CDR3 length equals 14 residues. Germline lookup yields CDR1 MNHEY and CDR2 SMNVEV (reference sequence). CDR3 coding DNA: TGTGCCAGCAGTTTCCGGAGTGGAAATCAGCCCCAGCATTTT. Translated, it gives CASSFRSGNQPQHF.

CDR3 amino acids: CASSLPGGTQYF. The CDR3 DNA follows: TGTGCCAGCAGCCTCCCGGGAGGGACCCAGTACTTC. The chain carries TRBV28 and TRBJ2-5; 7 nucleotides line up with TRBD2. Germline CDR1 MDHEN, CDR2 SYDVKM. This CDR3 comprises 12 residues. J gave up 7 bases and V 6 bases, and 5 bases lay outside the gene matches.

This chain's CDR3 is CASRTPTGGPYGYTF. The CDR3 DNA follows: TGTGCCAGCAGGACGCCGACAGGGGGCCCCTATGGCTACACCTTC. This chain uses TRBV28 with TRBJ1-2; 10 bases are shared with TRBD1. The CDR3 is made up of 15 amino acids. V dropped 6 bases and J dropped 4; count of bases not matched to a gene: 8. Per germline, CDR1 MDHEN and CDR2 SYDVKM.

The V call is TRBV6-5, the J call TRBJ2-3; tentatively, D is TRBD2 (5 bases). Looked up from germline, CDR1 is MNHEY and CDR2 is SVGAGI. Trimming took 6 bases from V and 5 from J, leaving 18 bases between them. The CDR3 is made up of 15 amino acids. CDR3 residues: CASSLVVLGGDTQYF. The CDR3 coding sequence is TGTGCCAGCAGCCTGGTAGTACTAGGAGGAGATACGCAGTATTTT.

V gene TRBV5-6 combines with J gene TRBJ1-1; D is ambiguous. The V end was cut by 4 bases, the J end by 6 bases, with 16 bases between. Germline-derived CDR1 and CDR2 are SGHDT and YYEEEE. The CDR3 contains 14 residues. CDR3 protein: CASSGRGRVAEAFF. The CDR3, as DNA: TGTGCCAGCAGCGGTCGGGGTCGGGTAGCTGAAGCTTTCTTT.

The rearrangement links TRBV10-2 to TRBJ1-1, with 7 positions matching TRBD1. The V and J ends lost 11 bases and 4 bases, in that order; junction bases with no gene match: 10. Looked up from germline, CDR1 is WSHSY and CDR2 is SAAADI. This CDR3 comprises 13 residues. This CDR3 reads CALSRDSSTEAFF. CDR3 DNA sequence: TGCGCCCTATCTAGGGACAGCTCCACTGAAGCTTTCTTT.

This clone occurred once. In DNA form, the CDR3 reads TGCGCCAGCAGCCAAGGGGCCGGGACAACCTACAATGAGCAGTTCTTC. Translation gives CASSQGAGTTYNEQFF. The rearrangement uses TRBV4-1 and TRBJ2-1, with TRBD1 as a possible D gene (6 bases). The CDR3 sequence is 16 residues long. Trimming pared 1 base from V and 2 bases from J, leaving 12 bases between. Germline values: CDR1 MGHRA, CDR2 YSYEKL.

This chain's CDR3 is CASSPGRESSPPTTIVYQPQHF. CDR3 nucleotide sequence: TGCGCCAGCAGCCCTGGGCGAGAGTCCTCCCCGCCGACCACCATAGTTTATCAGCCCCAGCATTTT. The chain employs TRBV4-1 and TRBJ1-5; D unclear. V lost 4 bases, J lost 5 bases, and 36 bases lay in between. In germline, CDR1 is MGHRA, CDR2 YSYEKL. CDR3 length: 22 residues.

The J gene is TRBJ1-5, the V gene TRBV7-2; D call uncertain. V gave up 1 base and J gave up 3 bases, with 13 bases separating them. This CDR3 is 16 amino acids long. In germline, CDR1 is SGHTA, CDR2 FQGNSA. CDR3 sequence: CASSLDGATHNQPQHF. The CDR3, as DNA: TGTGCCAGCAGCTTAGATGGAGCAACACACAATCAGCCCCAGCATTTT.

The V gene is TRBV18, the J gene TRBJ2-5; a possible D gene is TRBD1 (6 bases). Germline assignment: CDR1 KGHSH and CDR2 LQKENI. V gave up 6 bases and J gave up 5 bases, with 16 bases separating them. The length of the CDR3 is 14 residues. This chain's CDR3 is CASSPGQLIETQYF. CDR3 bases: TGTGCCAGCTCCCCCGGACAGCTCATTGAGACCCAGTACTTC.

This rearrangement joins TRBV3-1 (or the pseudogene TRBV3-2) to TRBJ2-7, with TRBD1 identical over 9 bases. The ends lost 4 bases at V and 0 bases at J; junction bases unmatched: 7. This CDR3 has 16 amino acids. Germline-derived CDR1 and CDR2 are LGHDT and YNNKEL (reference sequence). CDR3 in amino acids: CASSRTGGSGSYEQYF. The CDR3 bases are TGTGCCAGCAGCCGCACAGGGGGCTCGGGCTCCTACGAGCAGTACTTC.

The V call is TRBV4-1, the J call TRBJ2-2, with D possibly TRBD2 on 6 matching bases. Germline-derived CDR1 and CDR2 are MGHRA and YSYEKL. The CDR3 has 16 residues. The V end was cut by 4 bases, the J end by 1 base, with 13 bases between. CDR3 region: CASSRRGALNTGELFF. CDR3 nucleotide sequence: TGCGCCAGCAGCCGTCGCGGGGCCCTGAACACCGGGGAGCTGTTTTTT.

V usage is TRBV6-2 or TRBV6-3 and J usage is TRBJ1-5; D is unresolved. The CDR3 consists of 15 residues. V was shortened by 0 bases and J by 3 bases, with 9 bases between the two germline ends. Germline lookup yields CDR1 MNHEY and CDR2 SVGEGT. In DNA, the CDR3 is TGTGCCAGCAGTTACTCGGGAGGGTTCAATCAGCCCCAGCATTTT. Its protein product is CASSYSGGFNQPQHF.

The V gene is TRBV3-1 (or the pseudogene TRBV3-2), the J gene TRBJ1-1, with no clear D. V was trimmed by 6 bases and J by 0 bases, leaving 8 bases between them. Germline V lookup: CDR1 LGHDT, CDR2 YNNKEL (reference sequence). The CDR3 contains 13 residues. The chain's CDR3 is CASRPGMNTEAFF. The CDR3 DNA reads as TGTGCCAGCAGACCGGGGATGAACACTGAAGCTTTCTTT.

This rearrangement joins TRBV11-2 to TRBJ2-1, with 8 bases aligning to TRBD2. Trimming cost V 5 bases and J 2 bases; bases outside gene matches: 2. The germline gives CDR1 SGHAT, CDR2 FQNNGV. The CDR3 runs to 14 residues. The CDR3 region is CASSKRETYNEQFF. The CDR3 DNA follows: TGTGCCAGCAGCAAGCGGGAGACCTACAATGAGCAGTTCTTC.

The chain recombines TRBV4-2 with TRBJ1-1; no reliable D call. Trimming stripped 4 bases from V and 0 bases from J, with 12 bases between. The CDR3 is made up of 15 amino acids. Germline loops: CDR1 LGHNA, CDR2 YNFKEQ. In DNA, the CDR3 is TGTGCCAGCAGCCGACTCCCGGATCTGAACACTGAAGCTTTCTTT. Amino acid sequence: CASSRLPDLNTEAFF.

In DNA, the CDR3 is TGTGCCAGCAGTTTCCCCCCGAACTATGGCTACACCTTC. Translation gives CASSFPPNYGYTF. J is TRBJ1-2 and V is TRBV12-3 or TRBV12-4, with D uncertain. This CDR3 contains 13 residues. V lost 3 bases and J 2 bases, leaving 7 bases between the germline ends.

The rearrangement joins TRBV28 to TRBJ1-5; no definite D call. Per germline, CDR1 MDHEN and CDR2 SYDVKM. The CDR3 spans 16 residues. Deletions cut 2 bases from V and 3 bases from J, with 14 bases between. The CDR3 bases are TGTGCCAGCAGTTTACTACCGCGGGGTCCCAATCAGCCCCAGCATTTT. It yields the protein CASSLLPRGPNQPQHF.

This clone showed up just a few times. V is TRBV5-5 and J is TRBJ2-2; 8 nucleotides align to TRBD1. V was clipped by 4 bases and J by 6 bases; unmatched bases: 5. CDR3 length equals 14 residues. Germline assignment: CDR1 SGHKS and CDR2 YYEKEE (reference sequence). The CDR3 DNA reads as TGTGCCAGCAGCAAGGGACAGGCTGCCGGGGAGCTGTTTTTT. This gives the protein CASSKGQAAGELFF. The full variable domain, in which reference TRBV5-5 and TRBJ2-2 provide the parts outside the CDR3, is DAGVTQSPTHLIKTRGQQVTLRCSPISGHKSVSWYQQVLGQGPQFIFQYYEKEERGRGNFPDRFSARQFPNYSSELNVNALLLGDSALYLCASSKGQAAGELFFGEGSRLTVL.

The V gene is TRBV5-1, the J gene TRBJ2-6; D perhaps matches TRBD1 (5 bases). The ends were cut back, 0 bases at V and 1 base at J, with 8 bases in the middle. The CDR3 is 16 residues long. Germline loops: CDR1 SGHRS, CDR2 YFSETQ. CDR3 in DNA: TGCGCCAGCAGCTTGGGACAGCCATCTGGGGCCAACGTCCTGACTTTC. This translates into CASSLGQPSGANVLTF.

The genes are TRBV4-1 and TRBJ2-3; a possible D gene is TRBD2 (5 bases). V lost 2 bases, J lost 2 bases, and 11 bases lay in between. Germline-derived CDR1 and CDR2 are MGHRA and YSYEKL. This CDR3 is 15 amino acids long. Here the CDR3 DNA reads TGCGCCAGCAGCCAACTCGGCGGACTCACAGATACGCAGTATTTT. It yields the protein CASSQLGGLTDTQYF.

V and J are TRBV7-2 and TRBJ2-5; D remains unclear. The germline gives CDR1 SGHTA, CDR2 FQGNSA. The V end was cut by 1 base, the J end by 4 bases, with 4 bases between. There are 12 residues in the CDR3. The CDR3 protein is CASSLVRETQYF. The CDR3 nucleotides read TGTGCCAGCAGCTTAGTGCGAGAGACCCAGTACTTC.

The chain uses TRBV4-2 and TRBJ2-3; D not certain. This CDR3 spans 14 amino acids. Germline loops: CDR1 LGHNA, CDR2 YNFKEQ. The V and J ends lost 0 bases and 2 bases respectively, with 6 bases between them. The CDR3 reads CASSQDRYTDTQYF. For the CDR3, the DNA is TGTGCCAGCAGCCAAGATCGTTACACAGATACGCAGTATTTT.

V and J are TRBV5-1 and TRBJ1-4; 8 nucleotides agree with TRBD1. Trimming took 4 bases from V and 2 from J; bases not matched to a gene: 4. CDR3 size: 15 residues. Germline V CDR1 and CDR2: SGHRS, YFSETQ. The CDR3 region has the DNA TGCGCCAGCAGCGCGGACAGGGCTACTAATGAAAAACTGTTTTTT. Amino acids: CASSADRATNEKLFF.

The V and J genes are TRBV6-5 and TRBJ1-5; a possible D gene is TRBD1 (5 bases). The CDR3 covers 14 residues. V shed 5 bases and J shed 6 bases, with 14 bases lying between them. Germline CDR1 reads MNHEY; CDR2 reads SVGAGI. The CDR3 DNA reads as TGTGCCAGCAGTAAAATGCAGGGCACTCAGCCCCAGCATTTT. Encoded protein: CASSKMQGTQPQHF.